Listed below are T cell receptor beta chains from one sample, sequenced in a study of T cell repertoires in cytomegalovirus infection. TCRdb re-called the reads with MiXCR, one entry per CDR3 protein. The sample lists some 700,000 distinct CDR3 sequences; 35% were seen once. Sequencing input: PBMCs. The receptor source for this set is a human donor in good health (CMV status not recorded). Some clones in this sample may be carry-over from other donors' samples. Both conserved end residues are part of each CDR3. Part of the rows lack a size; the others show once, few, many or a class for expanded clones.

j_call v_call clone_size cdr3_aa
TRBJ2-7 TRBV27 NA CASSLVGYGYEQYF
TRBJ1-1 TRBV4-1 NA CASSHSDSEAFF
TRBJ2-5 TRBV6-6 NA CASSDQGALSETQYF
TRBJ2-3 TRBV28 once CASSLNSLTDPQYF
TRBJ1-5 TRBV24-1 once CATSDLGRQINQPQHF
TRBJ1-1 TRBV7-2 many CASSLSHASTEAFF
TRBJ2-1 TRBV20-1 NA CSARSTTSCNEQFF
TRBJ2-7 TRBV6-1 NA CASSRDRGPGEQYF
TRBJ2-1 TRBV20-1 few CSAPTDRGREGVEGYNEQFF
TRBJ1-6 TRBV5-1 NA CASCRDREYSPLHF
TRBJ2-2 TRBV4-1 NA CASSQAPWGPNTGELFF
TRBJ2-2 TRBV6-1 NA CASSEALQNTGELFF
TRBJ2-6 TRBV28 NA CASSIVAGGSGANVLTF
TRBJ2-7 TRBV7-8 many CASSQRQGLRQYF
TRBJ1-1 TRBV2 NA CASSVQGVMNTEAFF
TRBJ2-1 TRBV19 NA CASSNGSGGKRNEQFF
TRBJ2-7 TRBV19 NA CASSGLAGGISPSGEQYF
TRBJ1-1 TRBV12-5 NA CASVFDRGEAFF
TRBJ2-5 TRBV7-2 many CASSKRTGETQYF
TRBJ1-5 TRBV12-3/TRBV12-4 few CASAEGRTGGQPQHF
TRBJ2-5 TRBV19 few CASSDLGLPGTQYF
TRBJ2-2 TRBV7-8 many CASRATDIDHGELFF
TRBJ1-2 TRBV10-3 NA CAISKQGGPSDGYTF
TRBJ1-6 TRBV19 NA CASSGVQGSYQLTLHF
TRBJ2-7 TRBV2 few CASSVLRGTGAYEQYF
TRBJ1-2 TRBV19 NA CASSRRPGQGRSGYTF
TRBJ1-2 TRBV29-1 NA CSVVSDSNVYTF
TRBJ2-7 TRBV7-9 NA CASSLEGGNYEQYF
TRBJ2-1 TRBV11-3 few CASSFAQGTGNEQFF
TRBJ2-6 TRBV20-1 NA CSARGHTRDRDSGANVLTF
TRBJ2-7 TRBV6-6 few CASSYSGQGSYEQYF
TRBJ2-7 TRBV5-4 NA CASSGGGTGVLSYEQYF
TRBJ2-6 TRBV7-6 NA CASSPSGLAGPGANVLTF
TRBJ2-7 TRBV29-1 NA CSVSGTGLFRQYF
TRBJ2-1 TRBV7-2 many CASSYVRGRGSYNEQFF
TRBJ2-2 TRBV28 NA CASSHEGQGKPGELFF
TRBJ1-5 TRBV19 few CASSILPASPQHF
TRBJ1-5 TRBV18 NA CASSPSTDQPQHF
TRBJ2-1 TRBV12-5 few CAGVILGLKEGNEQFF
TRBJ2-2 TRBV28 NA CASSEIKPGQRGANTGELFF
TRBJ2-5 TRBV7-9 few CASSLGPWVAGIQETQYF
TRBJ2-1 TRBV11-1 NA CASSPGVAGIEQFF
TRBJ1-6 TRBV2 few CASSERGTGINSPLHF
TRBJ2-3 TRBV6-6 NA CASSYSSGSDTQYF
TRBJ1-5 TRBV6-1 NA CASRVLNSNQPQHF
TRBJ1-2 TRBV15 NA CATSRDLKGNYGYTF
TRBJ2-7 TRBV27 NA CASSLGDRGVYEQYF
TRBJ2-1 TRBV19 few CATSRTSGGVFEQFF
TRBJ1-1 TRBV28 once CASSGGQRALEAFF
TRBJ2-3 TRBV7-9 many CASSLVNGTDTQYF
TRBJ2-3 TRBV27 few CASSLGPGQGPTDTQYF
TRBJ2-1 TRBV5-1 few CASSFLRRGHEQFF
TRBJ1-1 TRBV28 NA CASSKTGGAFF
TRBJ2-5 TRBV24-1 NA CATSDQPPRGELETQYF
TRBJ2-7 TRBV27 NA CASTDRALREYF
TRBJ1-1 TRBV12-3/TRBV12-4 few CASSLNRVNTEAFF
TRBJ2-7 TRBV2 few CASRHGTSYEQYF